Below, 28 T cell receptor beta chains from the same sample are listed, as sequenced in a study of CD8 T cells in ankylosing spondylitis. TCRdb analysed the 5' RACE reads with MiXCR anew, one entry per CDR3 protein. The sample carries about 250,000 distinct CDR3 sequences, roughly a third recorded once. Sequenced: blood, either unsorted or a sorted T cell fraction (not recorded which). The receptors were sampled from a male donor with ankylosing spondylitis or in good health (not recorded which).

This clonotype was detected a few times. The V and J genes are TRBV20-1 and TRBJ1-2, with D possibly matching TRBD1 (5 bases). The ends were cut back, 3 bases at V and 12 bases at J, with 17 bases in the middle. Germline loops: CDR1 DFQATT, CDR2 SNEGSKA (reference sequence). This CDR3 comprises 12 residues. In nucleotides, the CDR3 is TGCAGTGCTAGGGCTGACAGACCTGTGGACACCTTC. This sequence encodes CSARADRPVDTF.

This clonotype was observed a handful of times. One junction end disagrees with the germline gene, perhaps due to a read error. The chain is built from TRBV7-9 and TRBJ1-2, with D perhaps matching TRBD1 (6 bases). The CDR3 is made up of 14 amino acids. Germline CDR1 and CDR2: SEHNR and FQNEAQ (reference sequence). The CDR3: CASSLAGAVYGYTF. CDR3 DNA: TGTGCCAGCAGCCTAGCAGGGGCAGTCTATGGCTACACCTTC. Combining the CDR3 with reference TRBV7-9 and TRBJ1-2 gives the whole variable domain DTGVSQNPRHKITKRGQNVTFRCDPISEHNRLYWYRQTLGQGPEFLTYFQNEAQLEKSRLLSDRFSAERPKGSFSTLEIQRTEQGDSAMYLCASSLAGAVYGYTFGSGTRLTVV.

The V call is TRBV28, the J call TRBJ2-3, with 9 bases fitting TRBD2. The length of the CDR3 is 15 residues. J was trimmed by 2 bases and V by 6 bases; bases with no gene match: 6. The germline V gene has CDR1 MDHEN and CDR2 SYDVKM. This CDR3 reads CASSPRLADTDTQYF. CDR3 DNA: TGTGCCAGCAGCCCCAGACTAGCGGACACAGATACGCAGTATTTT.

Remarks on this clonotype: One end of the junction does not line up with germline, which may come from a read error. The V gene is TRBV20-1, the J gene TRBJ1-4, with 7 bases fitting TRBD1. In germline, CDR1 is DFQATT, CDR2 SNEGSKA (reference sequence). This CDR3 has 17 amino acids. DNA of the CDR3: TGCAGTGCTAGATCGGTGGCAGGGGGATGGTCTAATGAAAAACTGTATTTT. Protein sequence: CSARSVAGGWSNEKLYF.

This chain joins TRBV6-1 and TRBJ1-1; D ambiguous. V dropped 6 bases and J dropped 2 bases, with 16 bases sitting between them. The CDR3 runs 15 residues. CDR1 is MNHNS, CDR2 SASEGT, per germline. CDR3 nucleotide sequence: TGTGCCAGCAGACCAACGCCTGGCGGTAACACTGAAGCTTTCTTT. This translates into CASRPTPGGNTEAFF.

The chain links TRBV20-1 to TRBJ1-1; 7 positions match TRBD1. CDR3 length equals 12 residues. Germline lookup yields CDR1 DFQATT and CDR2 SNEGSKA (reference sequence). V lost 5 bases, J lost 5 bases, and 5 bases stayed unmatched. In nucleotides, the CDR3 is TGCAGTGCTCTTACAGGGGATACTGAAGCTTTCTTT. It encodes CSALTGDTEAFF.

V gene TRBV12-3 or TRBV12-4 combines with J gene TRBJ2-4, with D unresolved. The germline V and J ends were trimmed by 2 bases and 2 bases, with 7 bases remaining between them. This CDR3 region has 14 residues. The CDR3 nucleotides read TGTGCCAGCAGTTTAAGGGATCCCAAAAACATTCAGTACTTC. Its translation is CASSLRDPKNIQYF.

The chain has TRBV12-3 or TRBV12-4 and TRBJ2-7, with 12 bases aligning to TRBD2. V shed 5 bases and J 2 bases; nucleotides not matched to a gene: 1. The CDR3 has 14 residues. The CDR3 loop reads CASSPSGGAYEQYF. CDR3 nucleotide sequence: TGTGCCAGCAGTCCTAGCGGGGGGGCCTACGAGCAGTACTTC.

This clonotype occurred a few times. The chain carries TRBV6-6 and TRBJ2-5; D is undetermined. Trimming cost V 4 bases and J 1 base, with 4 bases left between them. Germline CDR1 MNHNY, CDR2 SVGAGI (reference sequence). The CDR3 consists of 12 residues. The CDR3 spells CASSWSQETQYF. For the CDR3, the DNA is TGTGCCAGCAGTTGGTCCCAAGAGACCCAGTACTTC.

This clonotype was recorded a few times. The chain carries TRBV12-3 or TRBV12-4 and TRBJ2-1; D not certain. V lost 2 bases to trimming and J lost 4 bases, with 15 bases between them. CDR3 length: 16 residues. CDR3 DNA sequence: TGTGCCAGCAGTTTAAGGGTTCTCCAGCTTTACAATGAGCAGTTCTTC. This encodes CASSLRVLQLYNEQFF.

This clonotype has only a few counts. J is TRBJ2-3 and V is TRBV20-1; D remains ambiguous. The CDR3 is 16 residues long. Germline V gives CDR1 DFQATT, CDR2 SNEGSKA (reference sequence). Trimming took off 0 bases at V and 1 base at J, with 14 bases between the two ends. The CDR3 DNA reads as TGCAGTGCTAGAGATGAGTGGTCAGGAGGCACAGATACGCAGTATTTT. Its protein product is CSARDEWSGGTDTQYF.

The chain recombines TRBV20-1 with TRBJ2-1; 14 bases align to TRBD2. From germline, CDR1 is DFQATT and CDR2 SNEGSKA (reference sequence). The trim removed 1 base at V and 3 bases at J, leaving 8 bases unmatched. This CDR3 comprises 18 residues. In nucleotides, the CDR3 is TGCAGTGCTAGAGGCCAGGGACTAGCGGGGGCCCGCTACAATGAGCAGTTCTTC. It specifies CSARGQGLAGARYNEQFF.

The V gene is TRBV7-9, the J gene TRBJ1-4; 7 bases align to TRBD1. The length of the CDR3 is 14 residues. CDR1 SEHNR and CDR2 FQNEAQ come from the germline V gene (reference sequence). The V segment lost 4 bases and the J segment 8 bases; nucleotides outside the gene matches: 7. The CDR3: CASSSGTAWEKLFF. The CDR3 DNA sequence: TGTGCCAGCAGCTCCGGGACAGCATGGGAAAAACTGTTTTTT.

This sequence joins TRBV20-1 and TRBJ2-3; TRBD2 matches at 9 bases. V lost 1 base, J lost 1 base, and 6 bases stayed unmatched. Germline CDR1 and CDR2: DFQATT and SNEGSKA (reference sequence). This CDR3 comprises 16 residues. CDR3 bases: TGCAGTGCTAGAGGTCAGCGGGGGGCCCGCACAGATACGCAGTATTTT. Protein sequence: CSARGQRGARTDTQYF.

This clonotype turned up a few times. The chain has TRBV20-1 and TRBJ2-7; 7 positions agree with TRBD1. Germline-derived CDR1 and CDR2 are DFQATT and SNEGSKA (reference sequence). The CDR3 runs to 11 residues. The trim removed 3 bases at V and 5 bases at J, leaving 1 base unmatched. CDR3 sequence (DNA): TGCAGTGCTAGCGACAGGGACGAGCAGTACTTC. It codes for CSASDRDEQYF.

The rearrangement uses TRBV12-3 or TRBV12-4 and TRBJ1-2, with D possibly matching TRBD1 (5 bases). This CDR3 spans 12 amino acids. The germline V and J ends were trimmed by 10 bases and 6 bases, with 15 bases remaining between them. Written as DNA, the CDR3 is TGTGCCACTGGAGCCCGGGACGATGGCTACACCTTC. This gives the protein CATGARDDGYTF.

The chain joins TRBV12-3 or TRBV12-4 to TRBJ2-5; a possible D gene is TRBD2 (5 bases). CDR3 length: 15 amino acids. The ends were cut back, 3 bases at V and 5 bases at J, with 16 bases in the middle. The CDR3 spells CASSFGLASRETQYF. CDR3 nucleotide sequence: TGTGCCAGCAGTTTTGGGCTGGCTAGCCGGGAGACCCAGTACTTC.

This rearrangement joins TRBV6-1 to TRBJ2-5, with 9 bases matching TRBD1. This CDR3 is built from 15 residues. CDR1 MNHNS and CDR2 SASEGT come from the germline V gene. Unmatched junction bases numbered 4, after V lost 1 base and J lost 4 bases. CDR3 sequence: CASSEEGTGRETQYF. CDR3 sequence (DNA): TGTGCCAGCAGTGAAGAGGGGACAGGGCGAGAGACCCAGTACTTC.

V is TRBV20-1 and J is TRBJ2-7; D possibly corresponds to TRBD2 (7 bases). V was cut by 0 bases and J by 4 bases, with 16 bases left in between. The germline V gene has CDR1 DFQATT and CDR2 SNEGSKA (reference sequence). The CDR3 sequence is 15 residues long. In nucleotides, the CDR3 is TGCAGTGCTAGAGATCCCGCAGGGGAGGGATACGAGCAGTACTTC. Protein sequence: CSARDPAGEGYEQYF.

In DNA, the CDR3 is TGTGCCATCATCGAAGGGACTAGCACGGGAGATACGCAGTATTTT. Translation: CAIIEGTSTGDTQYF. J is TRBJ2-3 and V is TRBV10-3; 9 bases fit TRBD2. Germline trimming cut 7 bases from V and 5 bases from J; bases unmatched to any gene: 10. This CDR3 has 15 residues. Germline V gene data show CDR1 as ENHRY and CDR2 as SYGVKD.

This clonotype was detected a few times. The chain employs TRBV20-1 and TRBJ1-1; D not certain. The germline V gene encodes CDR1 DFQATT and CDR2 SNEGSKA (reference sequence). Trimming stripped 4 bases from V and 1 base from J, with 7 bases between. The CDR3 totals 12 residues. In DNA form, the CDR3 reads TGCAGTGCTAAGCGGGGGAACACTGAAGCTTTCTTT. Amino acids: CSAKRGNTEAFF.

The rearrangement uses TRBV27 and TRBJ2-1; TRBD1 agrees at 7 bases. The germline V gene encodes CDR1 MNHEY and CDR2 SMNVEV (reference sequence). V lost 2 bases to trimming and J lost 7 bases; unmatched junction nucleotides: 8. The CDR3 extends over 15 amino acids. CDR3 region: CASSLGTASYNEQFF. The DNA of the CDR3 is TGTGCCAGCAGTTTAGGGACAGCAAGTTATAATGAGCAGTTCTTC.

V and J are TRBV6-4 and TRBJ1-1; TRBD1 is a possible D gene (5 bases). Germline values: CDR1 MRHNA, CDR2 SNTAGT. V was clipped by 0 bases and J by 4 bases, with 6 bases between them. This CDR3 region has 13 residues. The CDR3 DNA reads as TGTGCCAGCAGTGACTCCGGGACCACTGAAGCTTTCTTT. Its translation: CASSDSGTTEAFF.

The chain couples TRBV20-1 to TRBJ2-3; 13 bases are shared with TRBD2. Germline-derived CDR1 and CDR2 are DFQATT and SNEGSKA (reference sequence). The CDR3 consists of 15 residues. V was clipped by 7 bases and J by 4 bases; unmatched bases: 8. CDR3 in amino acids: CSVPTSGGASDTQYF. DNA for the CDR3: TGCAGTGTCCCAACTAGCGGGGGGGCATCAGATACGCAGTATTTT.

This clonotype was counted only a few times. The rearrangement joins TRBV6-2 or TRBV6-3 to TRBJ2-7; D unresolved. The V and J ends lost 0 bases and 7 bases respectively, with 7 bases between them. Germline V gene lookup returns CDR1 MNHEY and CDR2 SVGEGT. The CDR3 totals 12 residues. The CDR3 is CASSYSQREQYF. The CDR3 coding sequence is TGTGCCAGCAGTTACTCGCAGAGGGAGCAGTACTTC.

This rearrangement joins TRBV10-3 to TRBJ2-5, with 8 positions matching TRBD1. Germline-derived CDR1 and CDR2 are ENHRY and SYGVKD. This CDR3 region has 16 residues. J gave up 1 base and V 3 bases, and 7 bases lay outside the gene matches. CDR3 region: CAISDRAGGTQETQYF. The CDR3, as DNA: TGTGCCATCAGTGACCGGGCAGGGGGCACCCAAGAGACCCAGTACTTC.

The genes are TRBV18 and TRBJ2-5, with no clear D. The germline V gene has CDR1 KGHSH and CDR2 LQKENI. The CDR3 totals 16 residues. Trimming stripped 3 bases from V and 5 bases from J, with 19 bases between. In nucleotides, the CDR3 is TGTGCCAGCTCACCCCTTTTCTGGACGGCCAGGGAGACCCAGTACTTC. It is translated as CASSPLFWTARETQYF.

The V and J genes are TRBV29-1 and TRBJ2-3; D is uncertain. Per the germline V gene, CDR1 is SQVTM and CDR2 is ANQGSEA. V lost 6 bases and J 1 base, leaving 20 bases between the germline ends. The CDR3 extends over 16 amino acids. The CDR3 spells CSVYRIGPDGTDTQYF. The CDR3 DNA follows: TGCAGCGTATACCGGATAGGGCCAGATGGCACAGATACGCAGTATTTT.